This T cell receptor (beta chain) was recorded in a study of T cell repertoires in cytomegalovirus infection. TCRdb used MiXCR to reprocess the reads, holding one entry per CDR3 protein. The repertoire holds about 100,000 distinct CDR3 sequences, with around 32% as singletons. CDR3 length: 15 amino acids. The J segment lost 3 bases and the V segment lost 1 base, leaving 1 base of the junction unmatched. Germline V gene lookup returns CDR1 SEHNR and CDR2 FQNEAQ (reference sequence). Details on this clonotype: Its antigen is unknown.

The sample here was CD8+ T cells from cultured PBMCs, taken from culture after CMV antigen stimulation. V and J are TRBV7-9 and TRBJ1-4, with 8 bases matching TRBD1. The sequence was collected from a human donor in good health (CMV status not recorded). Some clones in this sample may be carry-over from other donors' samples. DNA for the CDR3: TGTGCCAGCAGCTTAGGGACAGGGTCTAATGAAAAACTGTTTTTT. Encoded protein: CASSLGTGSNEKLFF.